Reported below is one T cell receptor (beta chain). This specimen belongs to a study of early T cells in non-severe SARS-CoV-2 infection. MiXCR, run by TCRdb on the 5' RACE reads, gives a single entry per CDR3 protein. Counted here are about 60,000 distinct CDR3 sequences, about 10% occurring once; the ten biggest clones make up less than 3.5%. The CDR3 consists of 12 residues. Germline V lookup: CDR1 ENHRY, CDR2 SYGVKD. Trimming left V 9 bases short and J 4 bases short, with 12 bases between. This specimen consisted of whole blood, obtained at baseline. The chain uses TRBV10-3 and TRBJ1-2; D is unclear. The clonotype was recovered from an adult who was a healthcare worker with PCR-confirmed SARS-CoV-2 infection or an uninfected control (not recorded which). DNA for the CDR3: TGTGCCATAGGGCCGACTACCTATGGCTACACCTTC. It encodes CAIGPTTYGYTF.